This is a list of T cell receptor beta chains from one sample in a study of blood T cell repertoires in COVID-19. Here immunoSEQ multiplex PCR was the method, and the copy in TCRdb shows in-frame clones only, minus some. This sample has 200,000 to 250,000 clones; 87% occur once, and the top ten carry about a tenth. Sequencing used PBMCs or T cells enriched from blood (not recorded which). The receptors come from a man aged 25-40 years who had recovered from COVID-19. Each CDR3 is given with its conserved first and last residue. A D gene is named only where the DNA matches it firmly. Not all rows give a size; the values are once, few, many and, for expanded clones, a class.

cdr3_nt cdr3_aa clone_size v_call d_call j_call
TGTGCCATCCAGGGGGCCGGGGAGCTGTTTTTT CAIQGAGELFF . TRBV10-3 TRBD1 TRBJ2-2
TGTGCCAGCAGCCAAGAAACAGGGGATAGCAATCAGCCCCAGCATTTT CASSQETGDSNQPQHF . TRBV4-2 TRBD1 TRBJ1-5
TGTGCCTGGGGGGGCAGCCGGATCTACGAGCAGTACTTC CAWGGSRIYEQYF . TRBV30 . TRBJ2-7
TGCGCCAGCAGGGGGACAGGGGCGAGCACTGAAGCTTTCTTT CASRGTGASTEAFF few TRBV5-1 TRBD1 TRBJ1-1
TGTGCCAGCAGCGTCGGGACAGGGGGGAATTCACCCCTCCACTTT CASSVGTGGNSPLHF . TRBV9 TRBD1 TRBJ1-6
TGTGCCAGCTCACCACCGTCCAGGTTCTACAATGAGCAGTTCTTC CASSPPSRFYNEQFF . TRBV18 . TRBJ2-1
TGTGCGGGCTCTAAGGGGTCCACAGATACGCAGTATTTT CAGSKGSTDTQYF . TRBV9 . TRBJ2-3
TGCGCCAGCAGCCAAGCCCCCTTGGACTATTACGAGCAGTACTTC CASSQAPLDYYEQYF . TRBV4-1 . TRBJ2-7
TGTGCCAGCAGCCCCCCAGGGGGCAACTACGAGCAGTACTTC CASSPPGGNYEQYF . TRBV6-5 TRBD1 TRBJ2-7
TGCGCCAAACCGAACCAGGGGGCTCTCTATGGCTACACCTTC CAKPNQGALYGYTF . TRBV10-1 TRBD1 TRBJ1-2
TGCGCCAGCAGCTTCGGGACACAAGGGGAGACCCAGTACTTC CASSFGTQGETQYF few TRBV5-1 . TRBJ2-5
TGTGCCAGCAGCGTAGTTTCAGGTCCATACACTGAAGCTTTCTTT CASSVVSGPYTEAFF . TRBV9 . TRBJ1-1
TGTGCCAGCTCACCCGAAATATGGACAGGGCACAATCAGCCCCAGCATTTT CASSPEIWTGHNQPQHF . TRBV18 TRBD1 TRBJ1-5
TGTGCCGGGACAGGGCCTTCCTCTGGAAACACCATATATTTT CAGTGPSSGNTIYF . TRBV28 TRBD1 TRBJ1-3
TGTGCCAGCAGCGTAGATGGCAGGGCGGGGTCACCCCTCCACTTT CASSVDGRAGSPLHF . TRBV9 . TRBJ1-6
TGTGCCAGCAGTTACCGCTCAGCGCAGGGCTGGCACGAGCAGTACTTC CASSYRSAQGWHEQYF . TRBV6-6 . TRBJ2-7
TGTGCCATCGGGACAGGGAACACAGATACGCAGTATTTT CAIGTGNTDTQYF . TRBV10-3 TRBD1 TRBJ2-3
TGTGCCAGCAGTCCCGGGAGGACTGAAGCTTTCTTT CASSPGRTEAFF . TRBV12-3/TRBV12-4 . TRBJ1-1
TGCGCCAGCAGCCAAGATCGGAACACCGGGGAGCTGTTTTTT CASSQDRNTGELFF . TRBV4-3 . TRBJ2-2
TGTGCCAGCAGCCGGCGGACTAGCGGACGCACAGATACGCAGTATTTT CASSRRTSGRTDTQYF . TRBV5-6 TRBD2 TRBJ2-3
TGTGCCAGCAGCTTACCGACAGGGAGGATGAACACTGAAGCTTTCTTT CASSLPTGRMNTEAFF . TRBV5-4 TRBD1 TRBJ1-1
TGTGCCAGCAGCTTACCGGTCCAGCGCTCTGGGGCCAACGTCCTGACTTTC CASSLPVQRSGANVLTF . TRBV11-2 . TRBJ2-6
TGTGCCAGCAGGTTCACGGGGACAGGGTCTGAAGCTTTCTTT CASRFTGTGSEAFF . TRBV2 TRBD1 TRBJ1-1
TGTGCCAGCTCACCGGGACAGAACACTGAAGCTTTCTTT CASSPGQNTEAFF once TRBV18 . TRBJ1-1
TGTGCCAGCAGCTTAGAACCAGCGGGTAACTCCTACGAGCAGTACTTC CASSLEPAGNSYEQYF . TRBV11-2 . TRBJ2-7
TGTGCCAGCTCCAGGGAGGGGAGGAGCTCCTACGAGCAGTACTTC CASSREGRSSYEQYF once TRBV6-5 TRBD2 TRBJ2-7
TGTGCCAGCCTGACTAGTACCGTCCACGAGCAGTACTTC CASLTSTVHEQYF . TRBV28 . TRBJ2-7
TGTGCCAGCAGTTACTCCGTCAGGGCAAGTGGAAACACCATATATTTT CASSYSVRASGNTIYF once TRBV6-5 . TRBJ1-3
TGCGCCAGCAAACGGACAGATTTCACAGATACGCAGTATTTT CASKRTDFTDTQYF . TRBV5-1 . TRBJ2-3
TGTGCCAGCAGCGTATCCCAGGGCAATGAAAAACTGTTTTTT CASSVSQGNEKLFF . TRBV9 . TRBJ1-4
TGTGCCAGCAGTTCCCCAGGGGGAGGGAACACTGAAGCTTTCTTT CASSSPGGGNTEAFF . TRBV28 TRBD1 TRBJ1-1
TGCGCCAGCAGCTCTATGGGGGCGAACACTGAAGCTTTCTTT CASSSMGANTEAFF . TRBV5-1 . TRBJ1-1
TGCGCCAGCAGCTTGGAGGGGACAGGGAACACCGGGGAGCTGTTTTTT CASSLEGTGNTGELFF few TRBV5-1 TRBD1 TRBJ2-2
TGTGCCAGCAACCTGGCAGGGAATAGCAATCAGCCCCAGCATTTT CASNLAGNSNQPQHF . TRBV7-2 . TRBJ1-5
TGTGCCAGTAAGGGGTGGAATCAGCCCCAGCATTTT CASKGWNQPQHF . TRBV19 . TRBJ1-5
TGCGCCAGCAGCCAAGAACTTTTGGGCCGGTCCCATGAAGCTTTCTTT CASSQELLGRSHEAFF . TRBV4-3 . TRBJ1-1
TGTGCCAGCTCGCCCGGGGAAAATCAGCCCCAGCATTTT CASSPGENQPQHF . TRBV18 . TRBJ1-5
TGTGCCATCGGGACACCCAACAATGAGCAGTTCTTC CAIGTPNNEQFF . TRBV10-3 . TRBJ2-1
TGTGCCTGGAGTGTACCCAACAAGGACAGGCGGCAAGAGACCCAGTACTTC CAWSVPNKDRRQETQYF . TRBV30 TRBD1 TRBJ2-5
TGTGCCTGGAACTCGTTGGACACAAAGACCGGGGAGCTGTTTTTT CAWNSLDTKTGELFF . TRBV30 . TRBJ2-2
TGTGCCAGCGGGGTAAGACAGGGAGTACAAGAGACCCAGTACTTC CASGVRQGVQETQYF . TRBV6-5 TRBD1 TRBJ2-5
TGTGCCAGCAGCCGATCCCCAGGCTATGGCTACACCTTC CASSRSPGYGYTF . TRBV6-5 . TRBJ1-2
TGTGCCAGCAGCCAAGACGTAGCTGTACCCTACGAGCAGTACTTC CASSQDVAVPYEQYF once TRBV4-2 . TRBJ2-7
TGCGCCACCTCCGGGGAGGTAGGTGGCTACACCTTC CATSGEVGGYTF . TRBV23-1 . TRBJ1-2
TGCAGCGTTTCAGGTGGGCGCGAAAAACTGTTTTTT CSVSGGREKLFF . TRBV29-1 . TRBJ1-4
TGTGCCAGCAGTTACTTCCCCCGGTCGTCCACAGATACGCAGTATTTT CASSYFPRSSTDTQYF . TRBV6-5 . TRBJ2-3